This is a list of T cell receptor beta chains from one sample in a study of blood T cell repertoires in COVID-19. The method was immunoSEQ multiplex PCR; TCRdb's version includes in-frame clones alone and lacks a portion of them. Of fewer than 450,000 clones listed, 90% to 95% are singletons. The sample was peripheral blood. The receptors come from a woman aged 18-35 years who had recovered from COVID-19. Each CDR3 is given with its conserved first and last residue. Fields, in order: V gene, J gene, clone size, D gene, CDR3 length, CDR3 DNA, CDR3 protein. D genes are given only for firm matches. Clone size, where shown, is once, few, many, or a class for clones that have expanded.

TRBV7-6	TRBJ2-1	NA	TRBD1	15	TGTGCCAGCAGCTTAGACAGGGGATCCTACAATGAGCAGTTCTTC	CASSLDRGSYNEQFF
TRBV27	TRBJ1-5	once	NA	14	TGTGCCAGCAGTTTTCAGTCTAGCAATCAGCCCCAGCATTTT	CASSFQSSNQPQHF
TRBV19	TRBJ1-5	NA	TRBD1	18	TGTGCCAGTAGTCTAGGCTCACAGGGGATATATAGCAATCAGCCCCAGCATTTT	CASSLGSQGIYSNQPQHF
TRBV30	TRBJ1-6	NA	NA	14	TGTGCCTGGAGTATAGGGGTTGGGAATTCACCCCTCCACTTT	CAWSIGVGNSPLHF
TRBV19	TRBJ1-5	NA	TRBD1	15	TGTGCCAGTAGTATAAGGAGGGGACAGTTGCAGCCCCAGCATTTT	CASSIRRGQLQPQHF
TRBV24-1	TRBJ2-5	NA	NA	14	TGTGCCACCAGTCGGCCGGGTAACGGAGAGACCCAGTACTTC	CATSRPGNGETQYF
TRBV7-9	TRBJ1-5	NA	NA	12	TGTGCCAGCAGCTTACTGAATCAGCCCCAGCATTTT	CASSLLNQPQHF
TRBV27	TRBJ1-5	once	NA	14	TGTGCCAGCAGACCAGGGGCGCCGTCTCAGCCCCAGCATTTT	CASRPGAPSQPQHF
TRBV4-1	TRBJ2-1	NA	NA	13	TGCGCCAGCAGCCAAACTAGGAACAATGAGCAGTTCTTC	CASSQTRNNEQFF
TRBV3-1/TRBV3-2	TRBJ2-3	NA	TRBD2	16	TGTGCCAGCAGCCAATCCCGGGGACTAGACACAGATACGCAGTATTTT	CASSQSRGLDTDTQYF
TRBV6-2/TRBV6-3	TRBJ1-1	NA	TRBD1	18	TGTGCCAGCAGTCCCTCTCGGGACAGCTACGATTTGGGCACTGAAGCTTTCTTT	CASSPSRDSYDLGTEAFF
TRBV4-3	TRBJ1-2	few	TRBD1	13	TGCGCCAGCAGCCCAGGGGGCGCGGGTGGCTACACCTTC	CASSPGGAGGYTF
TRBV9	TRBJ2-3	NA	TRBD2	16	TGTGCCAGCAGTTCAGGAACTAGCGGGTACACAGATACGCAGTATTTT	CASSSGTSGYTDTQYF
TRBV2	TRBJ1-4	NA	TRBD1	14	TGTGCCAGCACCCGACAGGGGAGAGTTGAAAAACTGTTTTTT	CASTRQGRVEKLFF
TRBV6-5	TRBJ1-3	NA	NA	11	TGTGCCAGCAGCTACGGTCAGACCATATATTTT	CASSYGQTIYF
TRBV5-1	TRBJ1-6	NA	NA	16	TGCGCCAGCAGCTTGAACACACAGTCACTTAATTCACCCCTCCACTTT	CASSLNTQSLNSPLHF
TRBV15	TRBJ2-3	NA	NA	15	TGTGCCACCGGAAGAACAGGGTTAAGCACAGATACGCAGTATTTT	CATGRTGLSTDTQYF
TRBV5-4	TRBJ2-3	NA	TRBD2	14	TGTGCCAGCAGCCTAGCGGGGGGCACAGATACGCAGTATTTT	CASSLAGGTDTQYF
TRBV30	TRBJ1-2	NA	TRBD1	15	TGTGCCTGGAGTGTACGAGAGGGGGCTTTTTATGGCTACACCTTC	CAWSVREGAFYGYTF
TRBV10-3	TRBJ2-2	NA	NA	13	TGTGCCATCAGACCCGTTACAACCGGGGAGCTGTTTTTT	CAIRPVTTGELFF
TRBV6-1	TRBJ1-3	NA	NA	17	TGTGCCAGCAGTGATGTTGACAGTTACAGCTCTGGAAACACCATATATTTT	CASSDVDSYSSGNTIYF
TRBV28	TRBJ2-3	NA	NA	18	TGTGCCAGCAGTTCGGCAGTCCTAGCGCAACTCAGCACAGATACGCAGTATTTT	CASSSAVLAQLSTDTQYF
TRBV7-2	TRBJ1-5	NA	NA	13	TGTGCCAGCAGCTTAGGCCAGAATCTGCCCCAGCATTTT	CASSLGQNLPQHF
TRBV30	TRBJ2-1	NA	TRBD1	15	TGTGCCTGGAGTACTAGGACAGGGAGTTTTTTAGAGCAGTTCTTC	CAWSTRTGSFLEQFF
TRBV6-5	TRBJ2-5	NA	NA	15	TGTGCCAGCAGTTCGCGAAGGGGCGCGGGGGAGACCCAGTACTTC	CASSSRRGAGETQYF
TRBV30	TRBJ1-5	NA	NA	14	TGTGCCTGGAGGGGGGACACTCGGGGTCAGCCCCAGCATTTT	CAWRGDTRGQPQHF
TRBV14	TRBJ2-3	NA	NA	16	TGTGCCAGCAGCCAACTACGAGGCGGGAGCACAGATACGCAGTATTTT	CASSQLRGGSTDTQYF
TRBV29-1	TRBJ2-1	NA	NA	14	TGCAGCGTTGAGTGGCCAGGGGGGATCGGTGAGCAGTTCTTC	CSVEWPGGIGEQFF
TRBV28	TRBJ2-6	NA	TRBD1	15	TGTGCCATCGCGAGGGGGCGCTCTGGGGCCAACGTCCTGACTTTC	CAIARGRSGANVLTF
TRBV7-9	TRBJ2-3	once	TRBD2	17	TGTGCCAGCAGCTTAGGGCTAGCGGATTATAGCACAGATACGCAGTATTTT	CASSLGLADYSTDTQYF
TRBV13	TRBJ2-4	NA	TRBD2	17	TGTGCCAGCAGCTTAGCCCAGGCTAGCGGGAGAAGGTACATTCAGTACTTC	CASSLAQASGRRYIQYF
TRBV12-3/TRBV12-4	TRBJ2-2	NA	NA	12	TGTGCCAGCAGTCCTCGGACTGGGGAGCTGTTTTTT	CASSPRTGELFF
TRBV7-2	TRBJ1-3	few	NA	15	TGTGCCAGCACCGGGGACACTAGCTCTGGAAACACCATATATTTT	CASTGDTSSGNTIYF
TRBV10-3	TRBJ2-1	NA	NA	16	TGTGCCATCAGTGAGTCGCGCGCAAGCTCCTACAATGAGCAGTTCTTC	CAISESRASSYNEQFF
TRBV7-9	TRBJ1-1	NA	TRBD1	15	TGTGCCAGCAGCCTCCCAGGAACAGGGGGCACTGAAGCTTTCTTT	CASSLPGTGGTEAFF
TRBV28	TRBJ2-2	NA	TRBD1	15	TGTGCCAGCAGGCATAACAGGGGGAACACCGGGGAGCTGTTTTTT	CASRHNRGNTGELFF
TRBV7-9	TRBJ1-2	NA	NA	14	TGTGCCAGCAGCTTAGCGGACAGTCTTCGGGGCTACACCTTC	CASSLADSLRGYTF
TRBV25-1	TRBJ1-4	NA	TRBD1	16	TGTGCCAGCAGTGGGGGTCAGGGGGGCCGGAGAGAAAAACTGTTTTTT	CASSGGQGGRREKLFF
TRBV28	TRBJ1-4	NA	NA	16	TGTGCCAGCAGGTCCCCCGGGGGGGCCCCTAATGAAAAACTGTTTTTT	CASRSPGGAPNEKLFF
TRBV4-1	TRBJ2-1	NA	NA	17	TGCGCCAGCAGCCAAGAGGTTACGGGAGTTCCCCCCAATGAGCAGTTCTTC	CASSQEVTGVPPNEQFF
TRBV7-2	TRBJ2-3	NA	TRBD1	16	TGTGCCAGCAGCGGTCGACAGGGGGTAACATCAGATACGCAGTATTTT	CASSGRQGVTSDTQYF
TRBV6-2/TRBV6-3	TRBJ2-2	NA	TRBD2	18	TGTGCCAGCAGCGATGGACTAGCGGGAGCACCGAACACCGGGGAGCTGTTTTTT	CASSDGLAGAPNTGELFF
TRBV27	TRBJ1-5	NA	NA	13	TGTGCCAGCAGTTTTCGGGGCAATCAGCCCCAGCATTTT	CASSFRGNQPQHF
TRBV19	TRBJ2-3	NA	TRBD2	17	TGTGCCAGTAGTCTCAAAGGACTAGCGGGGAGCACAGATACGCAGTATTTT	CASSLKGLAGSTDTQYF
TRBV6-5	TRBJ2-1	NA	TRBD2	16	TGTGCCAGCAGTTACGAGATAGCGGGAGACTACAATGAGCAGTTCTTC	CASSYEIAGDYNEQFF
TRBV2	TRBJ1-1	NA	NA	17	TGTGCCAGCATCCCCATTGTCTCAGGGGCCACAAACACTGAAGCTTTCTTT	CASIPIVSGATNTEAFF
TRBV9	TRBJ1-2	NA	TRBD1	16	TGTGCCAGCAGCTTGGGGACAGGGGGCCCCTCGGGTGGCTACACCTTC	CASSLGTGGPSGGYTF
TRBV7-7	TRBJ2-3	NA	TRBD2	20	TGTGCCAGCAGCTTAAGTTCGGCTAGCGGGAGGGCAGATATTCCAGATACGCAGTATTTT	CASSLSSASGRADIPDTQYF
TRBV19	TRBJ2-5	once	NA	14	TGTGCCAGTAGTATAAGGGGACATAAAGAGACCCAGTACTTC	CASSIRGHKETQYF
TRBV18	TRBJ1-1	NA	TRBD1	16	TGTGCCAGCTTACGAGGACAGGGGGCTTTCCGCACTGAAGCTTTCTTT	CASLRGQGAFRTEAFF
TRBV11-2	TRBJ1-2	NA	TRBD1	12	TGTGCCAGCAGCTTGCACAGGGGAGGCTACACCTTC	CASSLHRGGYTF
TRBV5-1	TRBJ2-3	NA	NA	15	TGCGCCAGCAGCTTGACAGGGAAGAGCGCAGATACGCAGTATTTT	CASSLTGKSADTQYF
TRBV4-3	TRBJ1-3	NA	NA	15	TGCGCCAGCAGCAATAAGGGACTCTCTGGAAACACCATATATTTT	CASSNKGLSGNTIYF
TRBV3-1/TRBV3-2	TRBJ1-2	NA	TRBD1	17	TGTGCCAGCAGTTCCCGCGACATCCGGGACAGGAACTATGGCTACACCTTC	CASSSRDIRDRNYGYTF
TRBV7-8	TRBJ2-3	NA	NA	13	TGTGCCAGCAGCTTAGACTCGCAGGGGACGCAGTATTTT	CASSLDSQGTQYF